Below are 13 T cell receptor beta chains sequenced from a single sample in a study of identical twins. TCRdb redid the calling of the 5' RACE reads with MiXCR, one entry per CDR3 protein. In the table there are some 1,600,000 distinct CDR3 sequences, 25% to 35% of which are singletons. Material: cord blood. Receptors were obtained from a newborn girl in good health.

This chain uses TRBV12-3 or TRBV12-4 with TRBJ2-1; 9 bases are a match to TRBD2. The CDR3 sequence is 16 residues long. Trimming at V came to 6 bases and at J to 2 bases, leaving 8 bases not matched to a gene. CDR3 DNA sequence: TGTGCCAGCAGGAGGAGACTAGCGGAGGCCTACAATGAGCAGTTCTTC. It yields the protein CASRRRLAEAYNEQFF.

The V call is TRBV3-1, the J call TRBJ2-2; 8 bases align to TRBD2. Germline CDR1 and CDR2: LGHDT and YNNKEL (reference sequence). J was trimmed by 7 bases and V by 4 bases; bases with no gene match: 5. The CDR3 is made up of 14 amino acids. The CDR3 DNA follows: TGTGCCAGCAGCCTCGGGACTAGTCACGGGGAGCTGTTTTTT. This gives the protein CASSLGTSHGELFF.

J is TRBJ1-6 and V is TRBV20-1; no firm D call. V was pared by 0 bases and J by 13 bases, with 10 bases between. Per germline, CDR1 DFQATT and CDR2 SNEGSKA (reference sequence). This CDR3 comprises 12 residues. CDR3 in DNA: TGCAGTGCTAGAGATGGGGAGGAGCCCCTCCACTTT. It is translated as CSARDGEEPLHF.

The chain uses TRBV27 and TRBJ2-3; 11 nucleotides line up with TRBD2. Germline V CDR1 and CDR2: MNHEY, SMNVEV (reference sequence). This CDR3 spans 17 amino acids. V was clipped by 2 bases and J by 1 base; unmatched bases: 5. CDR3 in amino acids: CASSLGRSGRGTDTQYF. The CDR3 DNA follows: TGTGCCAGCAGTTTAGGGCGTAGCGGGAGGGGCACAGATACGCAGTATTTT.

The chain joins TRBV6-1 to TRBJ2-5; 8 bases agree with TRBD1. Per germline, CDR1 MNHNS and CDR2 SASEGT. The ends lost 3 bases at V and 7 bases at J; junction bases unmatched: 13. This CDR3 contains 16 residues. DNA for the CDR3: TGTGCCAGCAGTGACACACCCCGGACAGGGAAGGGGACCCAGTACTTC. It is translated as CASSDTPRTGKGTQYF.

This clonotype has a handful of counts. The gene calls are TRBV28 and TRBJ2-2, with 7 bases that match TRBD2. After removal of 6 bases from V and 1 base from J, the junction contained 8 bases not matched to a gene. Germline V CDR1 and CDR2: MDHEN, SYDVKM. This CDR3 contains 16 residues. The CDR3 DNA is TGTGCCAGCAGCCTGACTAGCATCCTGAACACCGGGGAGCTGTTTTTT. Translation: CASSLTSILNTGELFF.

This clonotype was picked up a small number of times. The J gene is TRBJ1-1, the V gene TRBV10-1; no firm D call. V lost 2 bases to trimming and J lost 1 base, with 8 bases between them. This CDR3 contains 14 residues. CDR1 is WNHNN and CDR2 is SYGVQD in the germline V gene (reference sequence). The CDR3 sequence: CASSEKRQNTEAFF. Here the CDR3 DNA reads TGCGCCAGCAGTGAGAAGAGGCAGAACACTGAAGCTTTCTTT.

V is TRBV28 and J is TRBJ2-1; D may correspond to TRBD1 or TRBD2 (5 bases each). V lost 6 bases, J lost 4 bases, and 16 bases lay in between. Germline CDR1 reads MDHEN; CDR2 reads SYDVKM. CDR3 length equals 15 residues. DNA of the CDR3: TGTGCCAGCAGACCCCGAGGGGACCCGTACAATGAGCAGTTCTTC. Its translation: CASRPRGDPYNEQFF.

The sample holds many counts of this clonotype. The DNA for the CDR3 is TGCGCCAGCAGTGGCAAGCGGGGGCGGATGACAGATACGCAGTATTTT. Translating gives CASSGKRGRMTDTQYF. The J gene is TRBJ2-3, the V gene TRBV10-1, with 8 bases that match TRBD2. Trimming removed 4 bases from V and 3 bases from J; junction bases left unmatched: 9. Germline CDR1 reads WNHNN; CDR2 reads SYGVQD (reference sequence). The CDR3 spans 16 residues.

The table lists this clonotype with many counts. The rearrangement uses TRBV4-2 and TRBJ2-7, with TRBD2 identical over 8 bases. CDR3 length: 17 amino acids. From germline, CDR1 is LGHNA and CDR2 YNFKEQ. Trimming cost V 0 bases and J 0 bases; bases outside gene matches: 7. Here the CDR3 DNA reads TGTGCCAGCAGCCAAGATCGGGAGGGAGGGAACTCCTACGAGCAGTACTTC. Its protein is CASSQDREGGNSYEQYF.

This chain uses TRBV20-1 with TRBJ2-4; 9 bases match TRBD2. The J call may be in error: the DNA end matches TRBJ2-7 better. Germline V CDR1 and CDR2: DFQATT, SNEGSKA (reference sequence). The CDR3 runs 18 residues. Here the CDR3 reads CSARDKRSGGLGPYEQYF. The CDR3 DNA sequence: TGCAGTGCTAGAGATAAGCGTAGCGGGGGACTAGGGCCCTACGAGCAGTACTTC.

In the case of this clonotype: Compared with germline, one end of the junction differs, possibly owing to a read error. V usage is TRBV7-9 and J usage is TRBJ1-1; 7 positions match TRBD1. Looked up from germline, CDR1 is SEHNR and CDR2 is FQNEAQ (reference sequence). This CDR3 contains 13 residues. CDR3 DNA: TGTGCCTGCAGCTTAAGGGGGCCCACTGAAGCTTTCTTT. It encodes CACSLRGPTEAFF.

Note on this clonotype: A far bigger clonotype differs at one base, so this is likely a read error. The chain couples TRBV6-6 to TRBJ1-2; D remains ambiguous. The V gene's germline CDR1 is MNHNY and CDR2 SVGAGI (reference sequence). Trimming stripped 4 bases from V and 5 bases from J, with 5 bases between. The CDR3 has 11 amino acids. CDR3 residues: CASSCGYGYTF. The CDR3 DNA follows: TGTGCCAGCAGTTGCGGGTATGGCTACACCTTC.